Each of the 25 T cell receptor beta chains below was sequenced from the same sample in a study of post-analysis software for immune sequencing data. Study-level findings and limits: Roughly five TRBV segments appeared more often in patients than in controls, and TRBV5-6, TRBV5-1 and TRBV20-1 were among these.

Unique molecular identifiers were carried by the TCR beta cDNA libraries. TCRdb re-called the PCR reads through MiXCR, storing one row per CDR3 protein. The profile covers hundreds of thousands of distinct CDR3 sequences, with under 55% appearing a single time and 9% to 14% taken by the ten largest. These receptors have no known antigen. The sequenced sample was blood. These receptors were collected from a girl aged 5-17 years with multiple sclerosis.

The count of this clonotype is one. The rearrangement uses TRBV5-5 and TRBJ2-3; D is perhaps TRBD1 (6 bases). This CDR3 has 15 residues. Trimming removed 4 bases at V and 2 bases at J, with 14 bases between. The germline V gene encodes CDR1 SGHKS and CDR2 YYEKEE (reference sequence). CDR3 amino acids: CASSRQVTNTDTQYF. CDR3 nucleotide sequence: TGTGCCAGCAGCCGACAGGTGACCAACACAGATACGCAGTATTTT.

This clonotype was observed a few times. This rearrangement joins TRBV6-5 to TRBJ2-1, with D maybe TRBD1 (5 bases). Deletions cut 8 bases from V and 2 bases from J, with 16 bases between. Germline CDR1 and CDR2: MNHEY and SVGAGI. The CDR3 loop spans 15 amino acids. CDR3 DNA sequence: TGTGCCAGCTCGCTTGGGGCTCAGCCCTACAATGAGCAGTTCTTC. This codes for CASSLGAQPYNEQFF.

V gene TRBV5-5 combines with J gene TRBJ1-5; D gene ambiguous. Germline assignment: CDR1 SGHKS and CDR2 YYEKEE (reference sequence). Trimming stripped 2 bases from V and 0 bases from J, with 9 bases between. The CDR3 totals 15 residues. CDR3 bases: TGTGCCAGCAGCTTCGCCGACTCTAGCAATCAGCCCCAGCATTTT. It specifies CASSFADSSNQPQHF.

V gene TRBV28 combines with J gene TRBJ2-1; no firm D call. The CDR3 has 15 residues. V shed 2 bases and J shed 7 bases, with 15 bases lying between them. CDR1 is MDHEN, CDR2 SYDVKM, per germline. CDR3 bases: TGTGCCAGCAGTTTAGTCTGGGCAGTGGGAAATGAGCAGTTCTTC. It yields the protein CASSLVWAVGNEQFF.

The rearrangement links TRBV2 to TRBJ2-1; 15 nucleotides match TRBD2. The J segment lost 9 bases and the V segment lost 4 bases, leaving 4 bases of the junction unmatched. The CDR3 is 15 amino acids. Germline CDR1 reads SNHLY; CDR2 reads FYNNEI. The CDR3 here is CASSAQGLAGGEQFF. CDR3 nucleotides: TGTGCCAGCAGTGCGCAGGGACTAGCGGGGGGTGAGCAGTTCTTC.

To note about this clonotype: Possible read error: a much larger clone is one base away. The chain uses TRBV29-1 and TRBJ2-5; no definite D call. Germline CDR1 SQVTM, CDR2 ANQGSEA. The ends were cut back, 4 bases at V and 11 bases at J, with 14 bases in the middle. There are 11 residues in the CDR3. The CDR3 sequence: CSVGIPEEQYF. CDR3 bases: TGCAGCGTTGGAATTCCCGAGGAGCAGTACTTC.

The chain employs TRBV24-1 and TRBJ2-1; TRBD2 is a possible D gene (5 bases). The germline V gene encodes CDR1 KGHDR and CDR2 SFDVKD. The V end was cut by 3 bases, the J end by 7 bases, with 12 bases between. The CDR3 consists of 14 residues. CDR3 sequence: CATSDGLRLNEQFF. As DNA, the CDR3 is TGTGCCACCAGTGATGGACTGCGTCTTAATGAGCAGTTCTTC.

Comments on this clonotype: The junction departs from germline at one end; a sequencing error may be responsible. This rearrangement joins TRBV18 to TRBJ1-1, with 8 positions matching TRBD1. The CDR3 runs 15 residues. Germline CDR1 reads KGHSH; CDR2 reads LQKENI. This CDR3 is CTSSPSTGVDTEAFF. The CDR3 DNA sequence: TGTACCAGCTCACCATCGACAGGGGTGGACACTGAAGCTTTCTTT.

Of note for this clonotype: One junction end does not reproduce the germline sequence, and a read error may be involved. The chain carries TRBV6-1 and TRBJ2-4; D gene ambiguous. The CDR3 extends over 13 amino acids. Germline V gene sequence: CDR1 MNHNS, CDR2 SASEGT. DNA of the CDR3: TGTGCCAGCAGTGATGTTAGCCTAGGCATTCGGTACTTC. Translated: CASSDVSLGIRYF.

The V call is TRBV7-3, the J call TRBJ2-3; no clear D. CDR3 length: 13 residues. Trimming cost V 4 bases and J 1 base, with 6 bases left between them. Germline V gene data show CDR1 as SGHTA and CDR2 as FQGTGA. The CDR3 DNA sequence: TGTGCCAGCAGCTGGAGAGGCACAGATACGCAGTATTTT. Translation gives CASSWRGTDTQYF. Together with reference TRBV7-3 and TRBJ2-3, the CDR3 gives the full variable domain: GAGVSQTPSNKVTEKGKYVELRCDPISGHTALYWYRQSLGQGPEFLIYFQGTGAADDSGLPNDRFFAVRPEGSVSTLKIQRTERGDSAVYLCASSWRGTDTQYFGPGTRLTVL.

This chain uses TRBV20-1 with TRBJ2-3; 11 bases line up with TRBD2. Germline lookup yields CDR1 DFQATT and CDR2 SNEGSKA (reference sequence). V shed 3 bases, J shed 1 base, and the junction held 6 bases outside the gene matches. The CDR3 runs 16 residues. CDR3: CSASTIAGGRTDTQYF. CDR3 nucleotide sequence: TGCAGTGCTAGTACCATAGCGGGAGGGCGCACAGATACGCAGTATTTT.

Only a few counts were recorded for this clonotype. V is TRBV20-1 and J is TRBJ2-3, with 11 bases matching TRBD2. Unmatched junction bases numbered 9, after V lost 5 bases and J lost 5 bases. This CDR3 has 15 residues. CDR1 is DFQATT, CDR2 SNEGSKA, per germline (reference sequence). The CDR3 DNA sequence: TGCAGTGCTTCCTTAGCGGGAGGGCTTGGAGATACGCAGTATTTT. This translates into CSASLAGGLGDTQYF.

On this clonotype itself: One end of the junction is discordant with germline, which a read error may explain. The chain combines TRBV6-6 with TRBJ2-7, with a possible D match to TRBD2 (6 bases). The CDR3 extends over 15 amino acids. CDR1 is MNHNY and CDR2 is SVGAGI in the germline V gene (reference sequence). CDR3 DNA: TGTGCCAGTAGTTACTCGAGTGCGGGGTCCTACGAGCAGTACTTC. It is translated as CASSYSSAGSYEQYF.

The CDR3 DNA sequence: TGTGCCAGCAGTCGGAAGCTGGACAATGAGCAGTTCTTC. This translates into CASSRKLDNEQFF. The chain couples TRBV7-9 to TRBJ2-1, with D uncertain. This CDR3 has 13 amino acids. Trimming shortened V by 6 bases and J by 5 bases, and 11 bases separated the two germline ends. CDR1 SEHNR and CDR2 FQNEAQ come from the germline V gene (reference sequence). Variable domain in full (rest from reference TRBV7-9 and TRBJ2-1): DTGVSQNPRHKITKRGQNVTFRCDPISEHNRLYWYRQTLGQGPEFLTYFQNEAQLEKSRLLSDRFSAERPKGSFSTLEIQRTEQGDSAMYLCASSRKLDNEQFFGPGTRLTVL.

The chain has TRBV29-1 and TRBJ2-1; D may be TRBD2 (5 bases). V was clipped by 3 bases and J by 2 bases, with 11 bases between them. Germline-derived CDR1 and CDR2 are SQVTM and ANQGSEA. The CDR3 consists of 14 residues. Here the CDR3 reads CSVESSEAYNEQFF. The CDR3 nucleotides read TGCAGCGTTGAGAGTAGCGAAGCCTACAATGAGCAGTTCTTC.

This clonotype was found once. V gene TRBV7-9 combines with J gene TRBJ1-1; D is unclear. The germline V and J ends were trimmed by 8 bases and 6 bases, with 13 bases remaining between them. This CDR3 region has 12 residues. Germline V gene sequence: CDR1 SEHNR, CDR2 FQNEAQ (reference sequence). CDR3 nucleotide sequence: TGTGCCAGCGACGATTACAGCTCTGAAGCTTTCTTT. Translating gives CASDDYSSEAFF.

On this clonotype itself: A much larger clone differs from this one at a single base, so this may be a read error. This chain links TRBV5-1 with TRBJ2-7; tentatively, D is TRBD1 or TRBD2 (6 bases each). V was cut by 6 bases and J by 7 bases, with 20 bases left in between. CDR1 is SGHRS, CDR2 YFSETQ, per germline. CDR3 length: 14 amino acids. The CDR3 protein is CASTLGGGYNEQYF. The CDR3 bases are TGCGCCAGCACCCTAGGGGGAGGCTACAATGAGCAGTACTTC.

In DNA form, the CDR3 reads TGTGCCAGCAGCTTAGGGCTAGCGCCTACCTACAATGAGCAGTTCTTC. It yields the protein CASSLGLAPTYNEQFF. This chain links TRBV7-2 with TRBJ2-1; tentatively, D is TRBD2 (6 bases). Trimming pared 1 base from V and 2 bases from J, leaving 12 bases between. This CDR3 is built from 16 residues. Germline V gives CDR1 SGHTA, CDR2 FQGNSA. Supplemented by reference TRBV7-2 and TRBJ2-1, the full variable domain reads GAGVSQSPSNKVTEKGKDVELRCDPISGHTALYWYRQSLGQGLEFLIYFQGNSAPDKSGLPSDRFSAERTGGSVSTLTIQRTQQEDSAVYLCASSLGLAPTYNEQFFGPGTRLTVL.

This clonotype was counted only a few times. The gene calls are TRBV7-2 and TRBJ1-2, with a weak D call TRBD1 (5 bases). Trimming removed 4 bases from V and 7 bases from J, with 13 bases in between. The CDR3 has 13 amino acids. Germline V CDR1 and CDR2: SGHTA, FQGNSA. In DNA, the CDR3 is TGTGCCAGCAGCTCCCCGACAAGGGGTGGCTACACCTTC. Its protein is CASSSPTRGGYTF.

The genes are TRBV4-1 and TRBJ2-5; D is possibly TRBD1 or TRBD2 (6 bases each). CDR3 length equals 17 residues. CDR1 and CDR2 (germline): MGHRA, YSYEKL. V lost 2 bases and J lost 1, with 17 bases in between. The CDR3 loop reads CASSQPRGPRPQETQYF. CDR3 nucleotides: TGCGCCAGCAGCCAACCCCGGGGGCCGCGCCCCCAAGAGACCCAGTACTTC.

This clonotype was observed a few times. The CDR3 region is CASSPAPGQAASPLHF. In nucleotides, the CDR3 is TGTGCCAGCAGCCCGGCACCGGGACAGGCAGCTTCACCCCTCCACTTT. J is TRBJ1-6 and V is TRBV27; 8 bases align to TRBD1. The CDR3 contains 16 residues. In germline, CDR1 is MNHEY, CDR2 SMNVEV (reference sequence). The V segment lost 6 bases and the J segment 9 bases; nucleotides outside the gene matches: 13.

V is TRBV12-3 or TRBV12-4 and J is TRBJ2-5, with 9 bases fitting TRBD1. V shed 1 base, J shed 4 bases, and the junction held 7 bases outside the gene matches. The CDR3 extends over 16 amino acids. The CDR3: CASSLGLGQGSETQYF. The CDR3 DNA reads TGTGCCAGCAGTTTAGGTTTAGGACAGGGGTCAGAGACCCAGTACTTC.

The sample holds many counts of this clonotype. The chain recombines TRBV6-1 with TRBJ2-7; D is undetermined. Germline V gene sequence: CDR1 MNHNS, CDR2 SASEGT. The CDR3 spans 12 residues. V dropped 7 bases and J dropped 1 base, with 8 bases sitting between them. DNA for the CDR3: TGTGCCAGCATTCAGGAGTCCTACGAGCAGTACTTC. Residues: CASIQESYEQYF.

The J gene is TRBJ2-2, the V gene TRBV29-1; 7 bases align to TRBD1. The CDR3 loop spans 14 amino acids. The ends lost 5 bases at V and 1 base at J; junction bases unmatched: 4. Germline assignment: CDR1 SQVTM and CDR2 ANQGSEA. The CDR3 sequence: CSVSWTGNTGELFF. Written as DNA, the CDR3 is TGCAGCGTTTCCTGGACAGGGAACACCGGGGAGCTGTTTTTT.

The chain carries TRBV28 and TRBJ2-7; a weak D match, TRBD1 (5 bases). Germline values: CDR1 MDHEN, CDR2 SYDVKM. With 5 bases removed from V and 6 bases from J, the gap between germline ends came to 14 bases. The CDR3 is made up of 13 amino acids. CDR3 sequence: CASSPTVLPEQYF. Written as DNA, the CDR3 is TGTGCCAGCAGTCCGACAGTTCTACCCGAGCAGTACTTC.